A single sample is the source of the 2 T cell receptor beta chains below, sequenced in a study of cytomegalovirus exposure and HLA in healthy donors (dated by TCRdb to between 2016 and 2019). Libraries were prepared through the immunoSEQ multiplex PCR assay. For the multiplex PCR, a mixture combining 60 forward primers for TCR Vbeta segments and 13 reverse primers for TCR Jbeta segments was used. TCRdb took over this immuneACCESS table, retaining in-frame rearrangements with V and J assigned. Such tables are incomplete; in checked studies, under half of the missing clones stem from an unresolved V gene, and the remainder is unexplained. This sample lists roughly 96,000 clones; about four fifths were detected once. The top ten clonotypes cover over 12% of the sample. Specimen: PBMCs. Receptors were obtained from a woman in her 70s in good health and CMV-seropositive.

This chain joins TRBV7-2 and TRBJ1-6, with D possibly TRBD1 on 5 matching bases. Trimming took off 1 base at V and 6 bases at J, with 16 bases between the two ends. The CDR3 has 17 residues. Germline-derived CDR1 and CDR2 are SGHTA and FQGNSA. The CDR3 sequence: CASSLVPPGSGNSPLHF. As DNA, the CDR3 is TGTGCCAGCAGCTTAGTACCACCAGGGTCTGGTAATTCACCCCTCCACTTT.

This clone was detected only a few times. Other DNA variants within this sample encode the same CDR3. The CDR3 here is CASSFGTQNTGELFF. The CDR3 DNA follows: TGTGCCAGCAGTTTTGGGACACAAAACACCGGGGAGCTGTTTTTT. V usage is TRBV28 and J usage is TRBJ2-2; D might be TRBD1 (6 bases). The CDR3 consists of 15 residues. The germline V gene encodes CDR1 MDHEN and CDR2 SYDVKM. The V and J ends lost 3 bases and 2 bases respectively, with 10 bases between them.